Only one count was recorded for the clone carrying this T cell receptor beta chain. This sample is drawn from a study of blood T cell repertoires in COVID-19. Method: immunoSEQ multiplex PCR; TCRdb's copy keeps in-frame clones and lacks some. The data contain 110,000 to 150,000 clones, around 73% of them seen just once; the ten biggest clones take up less than 7.5%. This CDR3 region has 15 residues. CDR1 SGHRS and CDR2 YFSETQ come from the germline V gene. The J segment lost 8 bases and the V segment lost 2 bases, leaving 6 bases of the junction unmatched. The rearrangement uses TRBV5-1 and TRBJ2-1; 11 nucleotides agree with TRBD2. This TCR was sampled from a woman aged 45-60 years who had recovered from COVID-19. The sample consisted of PBMCs or T cells enriched from blood (not recorded which). The CDR3 DNA reads TGCGCCAGCAGCTTCGTGACTAGCGGGAACTATGAGCAGTTCTTC. It translates to CASSFVTSGNYEQFF. Using reference TRBV5-1 and TRBJ2-1 for the parts outside the CDR3, the full variable domain is KAGVTQTPRYLIKTRGQQVTLSCSPISGHRSVSWYQQTPGQGLQFLFEYFSETQRNKGNFPGRFSGRQFSNSRSEMNVSTLELGDSALYLCASSFVTSGNYEQFFGPGTRLTVL.